This T cell receptor beta chain was retrieved from a study of cytomegalovirus exposure and HLA in healthy donors. Use of 60 Vbeta and 13 Jbeta primers characterized the PCR. Only in-frame clones appear in the TCRdb table, and some are missing; sequencing was by immunoSEQ multiplex PCR. This sample's table reports about 120,000 clones. The CDR3 totals 15 residues. The germline V gene encodes CDR1 MDHEN and CDR2 SYDVKM. Trimming stripped 1 base from V and 4 bases from J, with 13 bases between. The V and J genes are TRBV28 and TRBJ1-1, with a tentative D call TRBD1 (6 bases). This sequence was found in a middle-aged woman in good health and CMV-seropositive. Sequencing input: PBMCs. In nucleotides, the CDR3 is TGTGCCAGCAGTTTATCCGGGGGGGCGAGCACTGAAGCTTTCTTT. Protein sequence: CASSLSGGASTEAFF.